This section outlines one T cell receptor beta chain sequence together with its context. Its antigen remains unidentified. Per-nucleotide qualities are absent, and no much larger clonotype sits a single base away. Each collaborating institution followed its own protocols to collect whole blood in K2EDTA tubes. For TCRbeta analysis, collaborators shipped samples as frozen whole blood, isolated PBMCs, or DNA extracted from either of those sample types. V is cut back by 0 bases and J by 6 bases, with 7 bases in the junction unmatched. The germline V gene gives CDR1 as SGDLS and CDR2 as YYNGEE. From the cysteine up to the phenylalanine, the CDR3 has a length of 16 residues. Only the CDR3 part of the read is kept: 48 bases, read in frame from the first base. The entry originates in a study of blood T cell repertoires in COVID-19 (dated by TCRdb to the early 2020s). For context, the study as a whole: Samples covering the acute and convalescent phases of COVID-19 were provided by collaborators in the United States, Italy and Spain. Deeply sampled blood TCRbeta repertoires from subjects exposed to, actively infected with, or recovered from COVID-19 were included in the dataset. Samples came from the ongoing ImmuneRACE study (first 160 participants) plus 1,254 subjects from 6 global collaborators. Where HLA class I and class II types were available, the types were taken from metadata supplied by the sample provider, not from assay-based typing. A de-identified subject ID, COVID-19 status, age in years and sex were almost always included in the sample metadata. A freely available public database, intended as a resource for researchers studying the immune response to SARS-CoV-2, is where the repertoires were released. The material from the prospective study consisted of cDNA or gDNA derived from T cells, B-cell-depleted T cells, or PBMCs.

Overall study outcomes, separate from this receptor: The quantity of clinical and demographic metadata differed by source and by participant and was supplied without curation.

TCRbeta CDR3 regions were amplified from genomic DNA using the immunoSEQ Assay, a bias-controlled multiplex PCR. The study's processing was this. Within the assay, amplification of reference gene primers was used to estimate how many nucleated cells each sample contained. To quantify the absolute abundance of each unique TCRbeta CDR3 rearrangement, sequence reads were collapsed and filtered. Productive Simpson clonality was computed per sample as the square root of Simpson's diversity index over productive rearrangements. The table was pulled from immuneACCESS by TCRdb, which kept in-frame rearrangements only. Such tables lose some clones; where checked, under half of the loss comes from unresolved V genes, and the rest has no known cause. For V, J and clone size, that table is used; D and trimming come from the DNA. For this sample the table gives around 160,000 clones, of which 75% to 85% were detected only once. The top ten hold 10% to 15% of the sample.

The source material was peripheral blood. The chain was built from TRBV9 and TRBJ2-3; 10 of the junction bases match TRBD1. This receptor was obtained from a man aged 60-69 years with active or convalescent COVID-19. CDR3 region: CASSVGGTGAYDTQYF. The nucleotides are TGTGCCAGCAGCGTAGGGGGGACAGGGGCGTACGATACGCAGTATTTT.